The present T cell receptor (beta chain) was sequenced within a study of blood T cell repertoires in COVID-19. The germline CDR1 and CDR2 sequences are SGHRS and YFSETQ. The CDR3 extends over 13 amino acids. The ends lost 5 bases at V and 5 bases at J; junction bases unmatched: 6. The method was immunoSEQ multiplex PCR; TCRdb's version includes in-frame clones alone and lacks a portion of them. The table shows around 120,000 clones, with under 80% occurring only once. The TCR sequence derives from a man between 65 and 85 years old with acute or convalescent COVID-19. V and J are TRBV5-1 and TRBJ1-2; 7 nucleotides match TRBD1. The sample comprised peripheral blood. The CDR3 sequence: CASRDTQGYGYTF. The CDR3, as DNA: TGCGCCAGCAGGGATACACAGGGGTATGGCTACACCTTC.